This T cell receptor beta chain comes out of a study of T cell responses to AZD1222 COVID-19 vaccine. Regarding the study as a whole: White British donors predominated, females outnumbered males, and clonal diversity was possibly underestimated. Compared with day 0, the breadth and depth of the Spike-specific TCR repertoire rose significantly after two doses of AZD1222.

Clones were sequenced by immunoSEQ multiplex PCR, and TCRdb holds only the in-frame ones, with some missing. The sample records 180,000 or so clones, approximately 93% being singletons. The CDR3 has 13 amino acids. V was trimmed by 2 bases and J by 7 bases, leaving 10 bases between them. Germline V gives CDR1 MNHEY, CDR2 SMNVEV (reference sequence). This clone appeared once. Antigen: not known. This TCR was sampled from an adult who received the AZD1222 COVID-19 vaccine. This specimen was peripheral blood, taken 28 days after the second AZD1222 dose. The chain joins TRBV27 to TRBJ2-3; a possible D gene is TRBD1 (6 bases). CDR3 amino acids: CASSLGGLYTQYF. For the CDR3, the DNA is TGTGCCAGCAGTTTAGGGGGCCTTTATACGCAGTATTTT.